The 8 T cell receptor beta chains reported below all come from one sample, sequenced in a study of T cells in Graves' hyperthyroidism and ophthalmopathy. It was RNA transcripts that yielded the amplified TCR beta CDR3 regions. Researchers ran a first-round RT-PCR on the TCR CDR3 using the HTBI primer set. Via MiXCR, TCRdb re-called the multiplex PCR reads, giving one row per CDR3 protein. The sample includes more than 550,000 distinct CDR3 sequences, just under 45% of them seen just once. Source material: peripheral blood or thyroid tissue (not recorded which). Receptor source: an adult man with Graves' disease, either hyperthyroidism or ophthalmopathy (not recorded which).

This clonotype has ten or more counts. V and J are TRBV7-9 and TRBJ1-2; no definite D call. Per germline, CDR1 SEHNR and CDR2 FQNEAQ (reference sequence). This CDR3 comprises 11 residues. The ends were cut back, 2 bases at V and 8 bases at J, with 6 bases in the middle. CDR3 residues: CASSLSSGYTF. The CDR3 DNA follows: TGTGCCAGCAGCTTATCCTCAGGCTACACCTTC.

This clonotype has a handful of counts. V is TRBV20-1 and J is TRBJ2-7, with D tentatively TRBD2 (7 bases). CDR3 length: 18 amino acids. Looked up from germline, CDR1 is DFQATT and CDR2 is SNEGSKA (reference sequence). The ends were cut back, 2 bases at V and 5 bases at J, with 28 bases in the middle. Written as DNA, the CDR3 is TGCAGTGCTAGATTCTTGAATCCATCGGGGGGCTGGAGGAACGAGCAGTACTTC. The encoded protein is CSARFLNPSGGWRNEQYF.

This chain links TRBV2 with TRBJ2-7; 9 positions match TRBD1. Germline values: CDR1 SNHLY, CDR2 FYNNEI. V lost 6 bases, J lost 3 bases, and 9 bases stayed unmatched. This CDR3 has 15 residues. CDR3 DNA sequence: TGTGCCAGCAGGCCGGGACAGGGCGATAGCTACGAGCAGTACTTC. It translates to CASRPGQGDSYEQYF.

This clonotype was recorded at least ten times. This chain joins TRBV7-8 and TRBJ1-5, with TRBD1 matching over 9 bases. The CDR3 spans 14 residues. V gave up 5 bases and J gave up 6 bases; unmatched junction bases: 5. Germline V gene lookup returns CDR1 SGHVS and CDR2 FQNEAQ. The CDR3, as DNA: TGTGCCAGCAGCCTGGACAGGGGTGGTCAGCCCCAGCATTTT. Protein sequence: CASSLDRGGQPQHF. The complete variable domain, with remaining parts taken from reference TRBV7-8 and TRBJ1-5, reads GAGVSQSPRYKVAKRGQDVALRCDPISGHVSLFWYQQALGQGPEFLTYFQNEAQLDKSGLPSDRFFAERPEGSVSTLKIQRTQQEDSAVYLCASSLDRGGQPQHFGDGTRLSIL.

At least ten counts were recorded for this clonotype. This chain uses TRBV10-3 with TRBJ1-1; no definite D call. The V gene's germline CDR1 is ENHRY and CDR2 SYGVKD. V lost 3 bases and J 0 bases, leaving 8 bases between the germline ends. CDR3 length equals 14 residues. The CDR3 DNA follows: TGTGCCATCAGTGAAGACACAATGAACACTGAAGCTTTCTTT. The encoded protein is CAISEDTMNTEAFF.

The chain is built from TRBV7-9 and TRBJ1-2; 9 bases fit TRBD1. With 4 bases clipped from V and 6 bases from J, the junction kept 3 bases outside the gene matches. The CDR3 spans 13 residues. CDR1 and CDR2 (germline): SEHNR, FQNEAQ (reference sequence). The CDR3 loop is CASSSGQGHGYTF. The CDR3 DNA follows: TGTGCCAGCAGCTCAGGACAGGGGCATGGCTACACCTTC.

The table lists this clonotype with a few counts. The gene calls are TRBV19 and TRBJ2-5, with TRBD2 identical over 12 bases. Germline V CDR1 and CDR2: LNHDA, SQIVND (reference sequence). V shed 5 bases and J 5 bases; nucleotides not matched to a gene: 12. This CDR3 contains 17 residues. CDR3 in amino acids: CASSLTTSGSSTETQYF. The CDR3 coding sequence is TGTGCCAGTAGTCTGACGACTAGCGGGAGTTCTACGGAGACCCAGTACTTC. Full variable domain (outside the CDR3, taken from reference TRBV19 and TRBJ2-5): DGGITQSPKYLFRKEGQNVTLSCEQNLNHDAMYWYRQDPGQGLRLIYYSQIVNDFQKGDIAEGYSVSREKKESFPLTVTSAQKNPTAFYLCASSLTTSGSSTETQYFGPGTRLLVL.

This clonotype has a count of ten or more. This chain joins TRBV10-2 and TRBJ1-6; D is unclear. The CDR3 sequence is 12 residues long. V was shortened by 1 base and J by 9 bases, with 4 bases between the two germline ends. Germline CDR1 WSHSY, CDR2 SAAADI. The CDR3 loop is CASSELGSPLHF. DNA of the CDR3: TGCGCCAGCAGTGAGTTGGGTTCACCCCTCCACTTT.